These 11 T cell receptor beta chains originate from one sample sequenced in a study of PD-1 blockade in classical Hodgkin lymphoma. Regarding time point: cycle 4 day 1 (C4D1), after 6 weeks of nivolumab. Every patient was affected by relapse after autologous stem cell transplantation, while exposure to brentuximab vedotin was not uniform. Sequencing was performed with immunoSEQ multiplex PCR; in TCRdb, only in-frame clones are kept and a portion is missing. Of about 90,000 clones listed, 90% were seen once; the top ten hold under 3%. This specimen was peripheral blood mononuclear cells (PBMCs), taken before the fourth cycle of nivolumab. The receptors come from a human donor with classical Hodgkin lymphoma.

The chain uses TRBV4-2 and TRBJ2-3, with TRBD2 matching over 14 bases. This CDR3 has 17 residues. Trimming took 0 bases from V and 5 from J; bases not matched to a gene: 4. The germline CDR1 and CDR2 sequences are LGHNA and YNFKEQ. The CDR3, as DNA: TGTGCCAGCAGCCAAGAGACTAGCGGGGGGGAGGTAGATACGCAGTATTTT. Its protein product is CASSQETSGGEVDTQYF.

The chain combines TRBV7-9 with TRBJ2-1; 9 positions agree with TRBD1. The CDR3 extends over 16 amino acids. Germline CDR1 and CDR2: SEHNR and FQNEAQ (reference sequence). V was clipped by 7 bases and J by 3 bases; unmatched bases: 10. CDR3 DNA sequence: TGTGCCAGCACCACTCCGGGACAGGGAAACTACAATGAGCAGTTCTTC. It yields the protein CASTTPGQGNYNEQFF.

The chain joins TRBV7-8 to TRBJ1-4, with no clear D. V lost 1 base and J 5 bases, leaving 17 bases between the germline ends. This CDR3 is built from 17 residues. Germline-derived CDR1 and CDR2 are SGHVS and FQNEAQ. CDR3 sequence reads: CASSLEVTETENEKLFF. The CDR3 DNA reads as TGTGCCAGCAGCTTAGAGGTGACTGAGACGGAAAATGAAAAACTGTTTTTT. The entire variable domain, with the rest obtained from reference TRBV7-8 and TRBJ1-4, is as follows: GAGVSQSPRYKVAKRGQDVALRCDPISGHVSLFWYQQALGQGPEFLTYFQNEAQLDKSGLPSDRFFAERPEGSVSTLKIQRTQQEDSAVYLCASSLEVTETENEKLFFGSGTQLSVL.

V usage is TRBV6-1 and J usage is TRBJ2-5, with D maybe TRBD1 (5 bases). Germline CDR1 and CDR2: MNHNS and SASEGT. V gave up 2 bases and J gave up 8 bases, with 18 bases separating them. The CDR3 consists of 15 residues. CDR3 protein: CASSEYESTGNTQYF. The CDR3 DNA reads TGTGCCAGCAGTGAATACGAAAGTACAGGAAACACCCAGTACTTC.

The chain recombines TRBV19 with TRBJ1-4, with D uncertain. Trimming removed 6 bases at V and 6 bases at J, with 14 bases between. Germline values: CDR1 LNHDA, CDR2 SQIVND (reference sequence). The CDR3 has 14 residues. The CDR3 protein is CASRLDGGDEKLFF. As DNA, the CDR3 is TGTGCCAGTAGGTTAGACGGTGGGGATGAAAAACTGTTTTTT. Drawing the rest from reference TRBV19 and TRBJ1-4, the complete variable domain is DGGITQSPKYLFRKEGQNVTLSCEQNLNHDAMYWYRQDPGQGLRLIYYSQIVNDFQKGDIAEGYSVSREKKESFPLTVTSAQKNPTAFYLCASRLDGGDEKLFFGSGTQLSVL.

The chain combines TRBV5-6 with TRBJ2-7, with 12 positions matching TRBD2. The length of the CDR3 is 14 residues. The V gene end was trimmed by 4 bases and the J gene end by 7 bases; junction bases not matched to a gene: 6. The germline gives CDR1 SGHDT, CDR2 YYEEEE. The CDR3 DNA reads TGTGCCAGCAGCCCGGGACTAGCGGGCTTTGAGCAGTACTTC. This encodes CASSPGLAGFEQYF.

J is TRBJ2-3 and V is TRBV5-6, with 7 bases matching TRBD2. Per the germline V gene, CDR1 is SGHDT and CDR2 is YYEEEE. The CDR3 loop spans 15 amino acids. V shed 2 bases, J shed 1 base, and the junction held 4 bases outside the gene matches. CDR3 in amino acids: CASSFGGGGTDTQYF. The DNA of the CDR3 is TGTGCCAGCAGCTTTGGTGGGGGGGGCACAGATACGCAGTATTTT.

This clone occurred once. The rearrangement links TRBV5-1 to TRBJ1-1; tentative D call: TRBD1 (6 bases). In germline, CDR1 is SGHRS, CDR2 YFSETQ. V lost 4 bases to trimming and J lost 6 bases, with 16 bases between them. The CDR3 totals 14 residues. This CDR3 reads CASSPLQGSAEAFF. The CDR3 DNA follows: TGCGCCAGCAGCCCCCTACAGGGTTCCGCTGAAGCTTTCTTT.

J is TRBJ2-5 and V is TRBV13; 13 bases are a match to TRBD2. The CDR3 spans 16 residues. Germline V gene lookup returns CDR1 PRHDT and CDR2 FYEKMQ (reference sequence). V was pared by 2 bases and J by 5 bases, with 5 bases of the junction left unmatched. The CDR3, as DNA: TGTGCCAGCAGCTTAACTAGCGGGGGGGCCAGTGAGACCCAGTACTTC. Encoded protein: CASSLTSGGASETQYF.

This sequence joins TRBV9 and TRBJ1-4, with D maybe TRBD1 (6 bases). Germline values: CDR1 SGDLS, CDR2 YYNGEE. The V gene lost 0 bases and the J gene lost 8 bases, with 14 bases spanning the gap. This CDR3 is 15 amino acids long. The CDR3 protein is CASSVAGTSFEKLFF. DNA for the CDR3: TGTGCCAGCAGCGTAGCCGGGACATCATTCGAAAAACTGTTTTTT.

The V and J genes are TRBV13 and TRBJ1-5; 8 bases agree with TRBD1. Germline V gene sequence: CDR1 PRHDT, CDR2 FYEKMQ (reference sequence). The CDR3 runs 19 residues. V was pared by 0 bases and J by 3 bases, with 13 bases of the junction left unmatched. The CDR3 here is CASSLGRSRQGSSNQPQHF. Written as DNA, the CDR3 is TGTGCCAGCAGCTTAGGTAGGAGCCGACAGGGGTCCTCCAATCAGCCCCAGCATTTT.